Following are 27 T cell receptor beta chains from one sample sequenced in a study of CD8 T cells in Susac syndrome. RNA totalling about 0.5 to 1 ug underwent reverse transcription with random hexamers. MiXCR, applied by TCRdb to the immunoSEQ multiplex PCR reads, yields one record per CDR3 protein. Seen here are over 150,000 distinct CDR3 sequences, roughly 94% observed once, and the top ten hold approximately 0.099%. The sequencing input was CD4+ T cells from PBMCs. The receptors originated from a human donor with Susac syndrome.

V usage is TRBV29-1 and J usage is TRBJ2-7; 9 bases match TRBD2. Germline CDR1 and CDR2: SQVTM and ANQGSEA. CDR3 size: 12 residues. Trimming at V came to 6 bases and at J to 4 bases, leaving 4 bases not matched to a gene. CDR3 sequence: CSVKTSGYEQYF. For the CDR3, the DNA is TGCAGCGTAAAGACTAGCGGTTACGAGCAGTACTTC.

This chain links TRBV20-1 with TRBJ2-4; 9 positions agree with TRBD2. The V segment lost 0 bases and the J segment 8 bases; nucleotides outside the gene matches: 11. Germline CDR1 is DFQATT and CDR2 is SNEGSKA (reference sequence). The CDR3 loop spans 16 amino acids. CDR3 nucleotide sequence: TGCAGTGCTAGAGATCGTGTTAGCGGGAGTACGGACATTCAGTACTTC. Its protein is CSARDRVSGSTDIQYF.

V usage is TRBV30 and J usage is TRBJ1-1, with D possibly TRBD1 on 6 matching bases. The V and J ends lost 0 bases and 0 bases respectively, with 17 bases between them. Germline CDR1 and CDR2: GTSNPN and SVGIG (reference sequence). The CDR3 spans 17 residues. CDR3 amino acids: CAWSVNPRTAMNTEAFF. CDR3 DNA sequence: TGTGCCTGGAGTGTAAACCCAAGGACAGCCATGAACACTGAAGCTTTCTTT.

V gene TRBV27 combines with J gene TRBJ2-1, with D unclear. The CDR3 has 15 amino acids. Trimming shortened V by 7 bases and J by 5 bases, and 18 bases separated the two germline ends. Looked up from germline, CDR1 is MNHEY and CDR2 is SMNVEV (reference sequence). For the CDR3, the DNA is TGTGCCAGCAACTCGATTAGCCTAAGGAACAATGAGCAGTTCTTC. Its translation is CASNSISLRNNEQFF.

The chain uses TRBV5-4 and TRBJ2-7; perhaps TRBD2 as D (6 bases). Trimming removed 3 bases at V and 2 bases at J, with 15 bases between. CDR1 is SGHNT, CDR2 YYREEE, per germline (reference sequence). The CDR3 totals 15 residues. The CDR3 is CASSSPGRGPYEQYF. The CDR3, as DNA: TGTGCCAGCAGCTCCCCCGGGCGGGGTCCCTACGAGCAGTACTTC.

The V call is TRBV6-2 or TRBV6-3, the J call TRBJ1-2; D may be TRBD1 (6 bases). The CDR3 contains 13 residues. The V end was cut by 6 bases, the J end by 2 bases, with 10 bases between. The germline gives CDR1 MNHEY, CDR2 SVGEGT. The CDR3 DNA reads as TGTGCCAGCAGCCGGGACATCAACTATGGCTACACCTTC. Its protein product is CASSRDINYGYTF.

The chain couples TRBV7-2 to TRBJ2-7; 8 bases line up with TRBD1. Trimming cost V 3 bases and J 7 bases; bases outside gene matches: 14. CDR1 is SGHTA and CDR2 is FQGNSA in the germline V gene. The CDR3 runs to 16 residues. CDR3 sequence reads: CASSLDRARLVGEQYF. The DNA for the CDR3 is TGTGCCAGCAGCTTGGACAGGGCGAGGTTGGTAGGAGAGCAGTACTTC.

V and J are TRBV3-1 and TRBJ2-3; no clear D. The V end lost 2 bases, the J end lost 2 bases, and 5 bases lay between the germline ends. In germline, CDR1 is LGHDT, CDR2 YNNKEL (reference sequence). The CDR3 runs 13 residues. The CDR3 region has the DNA TGTGCCAGCAGCCAATTAGCCACAGATACGCAGTATTTT. This encodes CASSQLATDTQYF.

The rearrangement links TRBV30 to TRBJ2-6; 11 nucleotides match TRBD1. Trimming at V came to 3 bases and at J to 2 bases, leaving 6 bases not matched to a gene. This CDR3 is built from 17 residues. CDR1 GTSNPN and CDR2 SVGIG come from the germline V gene (reference sequence). The DNA of the CDR3 is TGTGCCTGGAGGAGGGGACAGGGGGAAGCTGGGGCCAACGTCCTGACTTTC. It encodes CAWRRGQGEAGANVLTF.

The chain combines TRBV29-1 with TRBJ2-7, with 14 bases identical to TRBD2. This CDR3 is 16 amino acids long. Trimming removed 4 bases from V and 5 bases from J; junction bases left unmatched: 10. Germline CDR1 SQVTM, CDR2 ANQGSEA. The DNA for the CDR3 is TGCAGCGTTGGCATTAGACTAGCGGGGGGGTTCGACGAGCAGTACTTC. Translation: CSVGIRLAGGFDEQYF.

The V gene is TRBV6-1, the J gene TRBJ1-1, with D tentatively TRBD1 (5 bases). Germline V gene lookup returns CDR1 MNHNS and CDR2 SASEGT. The CDR3 consists of 13 residues. Trimming removed 2 bases from V and 5 bases from J, with 9 bases in between. The CDR3 DNA reads TGTGCCAGCAGTGAACTAAGGGGAACTGAAGCTTTCTTT. This codes for CASSELRGTEAFF.

J is TRBJ1-2 and V is TRBV12-3 or TRBV12-4; 9 bases align to TRBD1. Trimming at V came to 8 bases and at J to 10 bases, leaving 11 bases not matched to a gene. The CDR3 runs 13 residues. This CDR3 reads CASGDRGLGVYTF. The CDR3 nucleotides read TGTGCCAGCGGCGACAGGGGGTTGGGAGTCTACACCTTC.

The chain recombines TRBV24-1 with TRBJ2-7; D perhaps matches TRBD1 (6 bases). Germline V gene sequence: CDR1 KGHDR, CDR2 SFDVKD. Trimming left V 4 bases short and J 4 bases short, with 13 bases between. The CDR3 has 14 amino acids. The CDR3 region is CATSDGVTGYEQYF. The CDR3 nucleotides read TGTGCCACCAGTGACGGCGTTACAGGGTACGAGCAGTACTTC.

V gene TRBV5-6 combines with J gene TRBJ1-2, with TRBD1 matching over 7 bases. V trimming: 3 bases; J trimming: 3 bases; junction bases outside the gene matches: 11. Germline V gene data show CDR1 as SGHDT and CDR2 as YYEEEE. The CDR3 has 16 residues. The CDR3 loop reads CASSYWTDQGDYGYTF. CDR3 DNA sequence: TGTGCCAGCAGCTACTGGACAGACCAGGGGGACTATGGCTACACCTTC.

V gene TRBV20-1 combines with J gene TRBJ1-1; the D gene is possibly TRBD1 (5 bases). This CDR3 contains 14 residues. The germline gives CDR1 DFQATT, CDR2 SNEGSKA (reference sequence). V was shortened by 4 bases and J by 0 bases, with 12 bases between the two germline ends. The CDR3 protein is CSAIGGDMNTEAFF. DNA for the CDR3: TGCAGTGCTATCGGAGGGGATATGAACACTGAAGCTTTCTTT.

The chain employs TRBV18 and TRBJ2-1; 7 bases are a match to TRBD1. V was clipped by 6 bases and J by 5 bases; unmatched bases: 4. This CDR3 comprises 13 residues. Germline V CDR1 and CDR2: KGHSH, LQKENI. This CDR3 reads CASSTTGNNEQFF. The CDR3 coding sequence is TGTGCCAGCTCGACGACAGGGAACAATGAGCAGTTCTTC. The variable domain in full, with the rest retrieved from reference TRBV18 and TRBJ2-1, is NAGVMQNPRHLVRRRGQEARLRCSPMKGHSHVYWYRQLPEEGLKFMVYLQKENIIDESGMPKERFSAEFPKEGPSILRIQQVVRGDSAAYFCASSTTGNNEQFFGPGTRLTVL.

This CDR3 reads CASSQNPGLAGYNEQFF. DNA of the CDR3: TGTGCCAGCAGCCAGAATCCGGGACTAGCGGGATACAATGAGCAGTTCTTC. The J gene is TRBJ2-1, the V gene TRBV14; 13 bases map to TRBD2. From germline, CDR1 is SGHDN and CDR2 FVKESK. This CDR3 is built from 17 residues. V trimming: 3 bases; J trimming: 4 bases; junction bases outside the gene matches: 6.

V is TRBV6-2 or TRBV6-3 and J is TRBJ2-2, with 7 bases lining up with TRBD1. This CDR3 comprises 14 residues. V lost 6 bases, J lost 7 bases, and 8 bases stayed unmatched. CDR1 and CDR2 (germline): MNHEY, SVGEGT. The CDR3 region is CASSLQGTGGELFF. The CDR3 coding sequence is TGTGCCAGCAGCCTACAGGGGACGGGCGGGGAGCTGTTTTTT.

The gene calls are TRBV6-1 and TRBJ2-7; 9 bases map to TRBD2. V was pared by 7 bases and J by 7 bases, with 8 bases of the junction left unmatched. The germline V gene has CDR1 MNHNS and CDR2 SASEGT. This CDR3 has 13 amino acids. CDR3 amino acids: CASTWTSVGEQYF. Written as DNA, the CDR3 is TGTGCCAGCACCTGGACTAGCGTGGGGGAGCAGTACTTC.

The CDR3 DNA is TGTGCCAGCAAAATGGACAGCCGCGATGGCTACACCTTC. Encoded protein: CASKMDSRDGYTF. V usage is TRBV28 and J usage is TRBJ1-2, with D possibly TRBD1 on 6 matching bases. Trimming left V 7 bases short and J 6 bases short, with 15 bases between. CDR1 and CDR2 (germline): MDHEN, SYDVKM. The CDR3 extends over 13 amino acids.

This chain links TRBV6-2 or TRBV6-3 with TRBJ1-5; D gene unclear. Germline V CDR1 and CDR2: MNHEY, SVGEGT. The CDR3 extends over 15 amino acids. Trimming pared 6 bases from V and 0 bases from J, leaving 12 bases between. CDR3 DNA: TGTGCCAGCAGATATGCAGGATTTAGCAATCAGCCCCAGCATTTT. Its translation: CASRYAGFSNQPQHF.

J is TRBJ2-3 and V is TRBV18; D uncertain. Germline lookup yields CDR1 KGHSH and CDR2 LQKENI. V dropped 3 bases and J dropped 2 bases, with 9 bases sitting between them. The CDR3 covers 14 residues. The CDR3 coding sequence is TGTGCCAGCTCACCGGCAGGACCCACAGATACGCAGTATTTT. It translates to CASSPAGPTDTQYF.

The genes are TRBV12-3 or TRBV12-4 and TRBJ2-3, with D possibly matching TRBD2 (5 bases). This CDR3 has 14 residues. Trimming left V 4 bases short and J 1 base short, with 9 bases between. DNA of the CDR3: TGTGCCAGCAGTTCTAGCTACGGCACAGATACGCAGTATTTT. This encodes CASSSSYGTDTQYF.

This sequence joins TRBV19 and TRBJ1-4; 10 positions match TRBD1. The CDR3 totals 17 residues. V was pared by 3 bases and J by 7 bases, with 11 bases of the junction left unmatched. Looked up from germline, CDR1 is LNHDA and CDR2 is SQIVND (reference sequence). CDR3 loop: CASSILVGGQGTEKLFF. The CDR3 DNA sequence: TGTGCCAGTAGTATTCTCGTCGGGGGACAGGGGACTGAAAAACTGTTTTTT.

CDR3 DNA: TGTGCCAGCAAACAGATTAACTATGGCTACACCTTC. Protein: CASKQINYGYTF. The chain combines TRBV28 with TRBJ1-2; D gene uncertain. Germline V gene data show CDR1 as MDHEN and CDR2 as SYDVKM. CDR3 length: 12 residues. The V end was cut by 7 bases, the J end by 1 base, with 7 bases between.

This chain joins TRBV2 and TRBJ2-2, with D hard to call. This CDR3 contains 14 residues. V was trimmed by 3 bases and J by 2 bases, leaving 7 bases between them. The germline V gene encodes CDR1 SNHLY and CDR2 FYNNEI. CDR3: CASSDHRNTGELFF. For the CDR3, the DNA is TGTGCCAGCAGTGATCACAGAAACACCGGGGAGCTGTTTTTT. Full variable domain (remainder filled in from reference TRBV2 and TRBJ2-2): EPEVTQTPSHQVTQMGQEVILRCVPISNHLYFYWYRQILGQKVEFLVSFYNNEISEKSEIFDDQFSVERPDGSNFTLKIRSTKLEDSAMYFCASSDHRNTGELFFGEGSRLTVL.

The chain joins TRBV7-9 to TRBJ1-1; 8 nucleotides match TRBD1. Unmatched junction bases numbered 14, after V lost 5 bases and J lost 6 bases. Germline V gene sequence: CDR1 SEHNR, CDR2 FQNEAQ (reference sequence). The CDR3 contains 16 residues. DNA for the CDR3: TGTGCCAGCAGCGATGGGACAGGCGGCCTTCGGGCTGAAGCTTTCTTT. This sequence encodes CASSDGTGGLRAEAFF.